These 20 T cell receptor beta chains were all obtained from the same sample, sequenced in a study of cytomegalovirus exposure and HLA in healthy donors. PCR was performed using 60 Vbeta and 13 Jbeta primers. Profiling relied on immunoSEQ multiplex PCR, and the TCRdb table lists in-frame clones only, not all of them. In the table there are more than 95,000 clones, around 80% of which are singletons. Sequenced sample: PBMCs. Source of these receptors: a man younger than 45 in good health and CMV-seronegative.

Here the CDR3 reads CASSQEGLANRNEQFF. Here the CDR3 DNA reads TGTGCCAGCAGCCAAGAAGGGCTAGCGAATAGGAATGAGCAGTTCTTC. This sequence joins TRBV4-2 and TRBJ2-1, with D possibly TRBD2 on 6 matching bases. This CDR3 has 16 residues. Trimming pared 0 bases from V and 7 bases from J, leaving 16 bases between. In germline, CDR1 is LGHNA, CDR2 YNFKEQ.

The rearrangement links TRBV6-5 to TRBJ1-4; a weak D match, TRBD1 (6 bases). V lost 6 bases to trimming and J lost 3 bases, with 11 bases between them. Germline loops: CDR1 MNHEY, CDR2 SVGAGI. The CDR3 has 14 residues. This chain's CDR3 is CASRLDSANEKLFF. The CDR3 nucleotides read TGTGCCAGCAGATTGGACAGCGCTAATGAAAAACTGTTTTTT.

The chain is built from TRBV2 and TRBJ2-7; 11 nucleotides line up with TRBD1. The CDR3 loop spans 14 amino acids. Germline values: CDR1 SNHLY, CDR2 FYNNEI. V lost 6 bases to trimming and J lost 3 bases; unmatched junction nucleotides: 4. The CDR3 nucleotides read TGTGCCAGCAGACGGACAGGGGGCCTCTACGAGCAGTACTTC. Its translation is CASRRTGGLYEQYF.

The V call is TRBV5-5, the J call TRBJ1-1, with a possible D match to TRBD1 (5 bases). The V end lost 3 bases, the J end lost 8 bases, and 17 bases lay between the germline ends. There are 14 residues in the CDR3. Germline V CDR1 and CDR2: SGHKS, YYEKEE (reference sequence). The CDR3 region is CASSSWEGLGEAFF. The CDR3 coding sequence is TGTGCCAGCAGCTCCTGGGAGGGGCTTGGCGAAGCTTTCTTT.

The V gene is TRBV19, the J gene TRBJ1-2; D is unclear. CDR1 is LNHDA, CDR2 SQIVND, per germline (reference sequence). Trimming cost V 4 bases and J 8 bases, with 14 bases left between them. The CDR3 extends over 13 amino acids. CDR3 amino acids: CASSRESHGGYTF. CDR3 nucleotide sequence: TGTGCCAGTAGTAGGGAGTCACACGGGGGCTACACCTTC.

V is TRBV29-1 and J is TRBJ1-2; tentative D call: TRBD1 (6 bases). The CDR3 totals 13 residues. The germline V gene encodes CDR1 SQVTM and CDR2 ANQGSEA. Trimming stripped 6 bases from V and 0 bases from J, with 11 bases between. CDR3 region: CSVERTANYGYTF. The CDR3 coding sequence is TGCAGCGTCGAGAGGACAGCTAACTATGGCTACACCTTC.

The rearrangement links TRBV2 to TRBJ2-3; a possible D gene is TRBD1 (6 bases). The CDR3 sequence is 15 residues long. V dropped 2 bases and J dropped 2 bases, with 11 bases sitting between them. Germline CDR1 and CDR2: SNHLY and FYNNEI. CDR3 region: CASSERQGNTDTQYF. The CDR3 DNA sequence: TGTGCCAGCAGTGAAAGGCAGGGGAACACAGATACGCAGTATTTT.

V is TRBV9 and J is TRBJ2-1, with TRBD2 identical over 8 bases. This CDR3 region has 15 residues. The V and J ends lost 0 bases and 8 bases, in that order; junction bases with no gene match: 7. Per the germline V gene, CDR1 is SGDLS and CDR2 is YYNGEE. The chain's CDR3 is CASSVASGGVYEQFF. The CDR3 DNA reads as TGTGCCAGCAGCGTAGCAAGCGGGGGAGTGTATGAGCAGTTCTTC. Supplemented by reference TRBV9 and TRBJ2-1, the full variable domain reads DSGVTQTPKHLITATGQRVTLRCSPRSGDLSVYWYQQSLDQGLQFLIQYYNGEERAKGNILERFSAQQFPDLHSELNLSSLELGDSALYFCASSVASGGVYEQFFGPGTRLTVL.

The chain carries TRBV19 and TRBJ1-2; possible D gene TRBD1, 6 bases. CDR1 and CDR2 (germline): LNHDA, SQIVND (reference sequence). Trimming took 10 bases from V and 6 from J, leaving 15 bases between them. This CDR3 spans 12 amino acids. CDR3 nucleotide sequence: TGTGCCACTGACCAGGGGTACGATGGCTACACCTTC. This encodes CATDQGYDGYTF. Together with reference TRBV19 and TRBJ1-2, the CDR3 gives the full variable domain: DGGITQSPKYLFRKEGQNVTLSCEQNLNHDAMYWYRQDPGQGLRLIYYSQIVNDFQKGDIAEGYSVSREKKESFPLTVTSAQKNPTAFYLCATDQGYDGYTFGSGTRLTVV.

This rearrangement joins TRBV4-1 to TRBJ2-2; TRBD2 matches 10 bases. The CDR3 runs to 17 residues. V lost 4 bases to trimming and J lost 5 bases; unmatched junction nucleotides: 10. Germline V CDR1 and CDR2: MGHRA, YSYEKL. In DNA, the CDR3 is TGCGCCAGCAGCCCCCTGGGGTCAGCGGGAGGGACCGGGGAGCTGTTTTTT. The encoded protein is CASSPLGSAGGTGELFF.

The rearrangement uses TRBV10-3 and TRBJ2-1; the match to TRBD2 covers 10 bases. CDR1 is ENHRY and CDR2 is SYGVKD in the germline V gene. This CDR3 has 16 amino acids. J was trimmed by 3 bases and V by 6 bases; bases with no gene match: 8. The DNA for the CDR3 is TGTGCCATCAGGGGAAGGACTAGCGGAGACTACAATGAGCAGTTCTTC. Encoded protein: CAIRGRTSGDYNEQFF.

The rearrangement links TRBV7-2 to TRBJ2-1; tentative D call: TRBD2 (6 bases). The CDR3 extends over 15 amino acids. V lost 3 bases and J 7 bases, leaving 16 bases between the germline ends. Germline-derived CDR1 and CDR2 are SGHTA and FQGNSA. The CDR3 is CASSFTGTPINEQFF. CDR3 DNA: TGTGCCAGCAGCTTTACCGGGACTCCGATAAATGAGCAGTTCTTC.

Here the CDR3 reads CASRMDSSPYEQYF. DNA for the CDR3: TGTGCCAGCAGGATGGACAGTTCCCCCTACGAGCAGTACTTC. The J gene is TRBJ2-7, the V gene TRBV25-1; TRBD1 might be the D (6 bases). The CDR3 runs to 14 residues. Between the trimmed V and J ends, which lost 6 bases and 2 bases, there was a span of 14 bases. Germline V gene data show CDR1 as MGHDK and CDR2 as SYGVNS.

The chain recombines TRBV28 with TRBJ2-1; 9 bases are a match to TRBD2. V shed 3 bases, J shed 4 bases, and the junction held 7 bases outside the gene matches. The CDR3 consists of 16 residues. Germline assignment: CDR1 MDHEN and CDR2 SYDVKM. The CDR3 region is CASSFALTSGYNEQFF. The CDR3 nucleotides read TGTGCCAGCAGTTTTGCCCTGACTAGCGGTTACAATGAGCAGTTCTTC. The full variable domain, in which reference TRBV28 and TRBJ2-1 provide the parts outside the CDR3, is DVKVTQSSRYLVKRTGEKVFLECVQDMDHENMFWYRQDPGLGLRLIYFSYDVKMKEKGDIPEGYSVSREKKERFSLILESASTNQTSMYLCASSFALTSGYNEQFFGPGTRLTVL.

The chain combines TRBV18 with TRBJ2-5; D is possibly TRBD2 (5 bases). The CDR3 is 13 amino acids. V was trimmed by 4 bases and J by 4 bases, leaving 10 bases between them. Per the germline V gene, CDR1 is KGHSH and CDR2 is LQKENI. The CDR3 reads CASSQGSAETQYF. Written as DNA, the CDR3 is TGTGCCAGCTCACAAGGGAGCGCAGAGACCCAGTACTTC.

V gene TRBV7-2 combines with J gene TRBJ2-1; D is uncertain. The ends were cut back, 3 bases at V and 2 bases at J, with 8 bases in the middle. Looked up from germline, CDR1 is SGHTA and CDR2 is FQGNSA. The CDR3 extends over 14 amino acids. The CDR3 spells CASSFYSAYNEQFF. The CDR3 coding sequence is TGTGCCAGCAGCTTCTACTCTGCCTACAATGAGCAGTTCTTC.

This sequence joins TRBV6-6 and TRBJ1-6; 8 bases are shared with TRBD1. With V trimmed by 6 bases and J by 6 bases, 4 bases remained unmatched. The CDR3 runs 14 residues. Germline V CDR1 and CDR2: MNHNY, SVGAGI (reference sequence). The CDR3 bases are TGTGCCAGCAGCCGGACAGGGACTAATTCACCCCTCCACTTT. Encoded protein: CASSRTGTNSPLHF.

The chain recombines TRBV7-9 with TRBJ1-1, with D unresolved. V lost 2 bases and J lost 5, with 12 bases in between. CDR3 length: 14 amino acids. Germline lookup yields CDR1 SEHNR and CDR2 FQNEAQ (reference sequence). The CDR3 reads CASSLIASGTEAFF. CDR3 DNA: TGTGCCAGCAGCTTAATCGCTAGTGGGACTGAAGCTTTCTTT. The variable domain in full, completed from reference TRBV7-9 and TRBJ1-1, reads DTGVSQNPRHKITKRGQNVTFRCDPISEHNRLYWYRQTLGQGPEFLTYFQNEAQLEKSRLLSDRFSAERPKGSFSTLEIQRTEQGDSAMYLCASSLIASGTEAFFGQGTRLTVV.

V gene TRBV6-6 combines with J gene TRBJ1-1; 8 bases agree with TRBD1. The germline CDR1 and CDR2 sequences are MNHNY and SVGAGI (reference sequence). The ends lost 5 bases at V and 3 bases at J; junction bases unmatched: 8. The CDR3 is 15 residues long. The CDR3 sequence is CASSLQGARDTEAFF. CDR3 coding DNA: TGTGCCAGCAGTCTTCAGGGGGCGCGGGACACTGAAGCTTTCTTT.

The V call is TRBV7-6, the J call TRBJ2-1, with TRBD2 matching 7 bases. V dropped 3 bases and J dropped 9; count of bases not matched to a gene: 14. Germline assignment: CDR1 SGHVS and CDR2 FNYEAQ. The CDR3 has 16 residues. CDR3 nucleotides: TGTGCCAGCAGCTTCAGCGGGGTTAAATCGGGGGGTGAGCAGTTCTTC. The encoded protein is CASSFSGVKSGGEQFF.